This TCR beta chain was sequenced for a study of T-cell reconstitution after alpha-beta-depleted transplantation in children. Unique molecular identifiers tagged the TCRbeta library. One entry per CDR3 protein, called by TCRdb with MiXCR from the PCR reads. The sample yields 150,000 to 250,000 distinct CDR3 sequences, roughly 6.5% seen once. The sample holds many counts of this clonotype. The antigen remains undetermined. Study-wide findings and caveats: Diversity of TCRbeta at day 60 was high in some patients, arising from surviving recipient T cells and thymic progenitors. Approximately two months post-transplant, alpha-beta T cells reportedly originated from several hundred expanded graft clones. One year post-transplant, T-cell counts and diversity were largely derived from T cells produced anew.

The sequencing used PBMCs, collected before TCRalphabeta/CD19-depleted stem cell transplant. The clonotype was recovered from a girl in the first two years of life with combined immunodeficiency, due to receive a stem cell transplant.

The CDR3, as DNA: TGTGCCAGCAGCTTAGGCCACGGCGGGGGGGGATACAATGAGCAGTTCTTC. This encodes CASSLGHGGGGYNEQFF. The chain joins TRBV11-2 to TRBJ2-1; 9 positions agree with TRBD2. CDR1 and CDR2 (germline): SGHAT, FQNNGV. Trimming removed 1 base from V and 4 bases from J; junction bases left unmatched: 8. The CDR3 covers 17 residues.